The T cell receptor beta chain described here comes from a study of blood T cell repertoires in COVID-19. About the study: Samples of COVID-19 (acute and convalescent) were obtained from the United States, Italy and Spain. PBMCs, B-cell-depleted T cells, or T cells were the source of the cDNA or gDNA that made up the material.

This clone was observed once. This CDR3 contains 14 residues. Trimming took off 7 bases at V and 0 bases at J, with 12 bases between the two ends. Germline CDR1 reads SNHLY; CDR2 reads FYNNEI. The assay was immunoSEQ multiplex PCR, and TCRdb's table has in-frame clones only and misses some. The table shows under 85,000 clones, with 65% to 85% occurring only once. This chain connects TRBV2 to TRBJ1-1; D may be TRBD1 (6 bases). The clonotype originates from a human donor in a cohort sampled during active COVID-19. Input material: peripheral blood. The CDR3 DNA reads TGTGCCAGCAAACGGGGACACTTGAACACTGAAGCTTTCTTT. Translation gives CASKRGHLNTEAFF.